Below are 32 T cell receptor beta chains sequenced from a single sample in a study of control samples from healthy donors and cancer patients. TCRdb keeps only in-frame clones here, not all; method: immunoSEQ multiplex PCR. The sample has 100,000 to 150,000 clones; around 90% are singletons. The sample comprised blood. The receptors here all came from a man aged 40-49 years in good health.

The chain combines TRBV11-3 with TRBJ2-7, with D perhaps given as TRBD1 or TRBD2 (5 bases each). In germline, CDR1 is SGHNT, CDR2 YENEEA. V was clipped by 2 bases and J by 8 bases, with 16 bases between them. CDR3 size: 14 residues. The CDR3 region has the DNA TGTGCCAGCAGCTTAACTCCCGGGACGGCAAAGCAGTACTTC. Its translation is CASSLTPGTAKQYF.

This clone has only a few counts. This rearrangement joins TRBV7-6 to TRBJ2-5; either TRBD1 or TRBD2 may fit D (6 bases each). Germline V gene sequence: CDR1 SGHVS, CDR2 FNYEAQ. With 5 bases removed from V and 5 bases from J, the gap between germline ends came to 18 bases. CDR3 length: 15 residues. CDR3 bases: TGTGCCAGCAGCGGTAGTGGGGGGCGATGGGAGACCCAGTACTTC. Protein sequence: CASSGSGGRWETQYF.

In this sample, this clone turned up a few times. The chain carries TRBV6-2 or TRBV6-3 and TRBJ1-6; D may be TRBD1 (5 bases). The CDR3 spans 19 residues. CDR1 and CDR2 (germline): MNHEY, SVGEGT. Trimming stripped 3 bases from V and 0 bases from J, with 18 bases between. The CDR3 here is CASSYLLGPLGSYNSPLHF. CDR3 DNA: TGTGCCAGCAGTTATCTTTTGGGACCCCTGGGCTCCTATAATTCACCCCTCCACTTT.

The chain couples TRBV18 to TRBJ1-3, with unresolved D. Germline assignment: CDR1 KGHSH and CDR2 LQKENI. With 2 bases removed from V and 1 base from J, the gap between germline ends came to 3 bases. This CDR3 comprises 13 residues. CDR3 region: CASSPGSGNTIYF. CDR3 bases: TGTGCCAGCTCACCAGGGTCTGGAAACACCATATATTTT.

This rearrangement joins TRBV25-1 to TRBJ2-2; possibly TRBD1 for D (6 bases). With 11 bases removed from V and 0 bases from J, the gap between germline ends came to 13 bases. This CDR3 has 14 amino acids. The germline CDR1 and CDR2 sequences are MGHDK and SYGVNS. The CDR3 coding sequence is TGTGCCTCCCAGAGGGGGTCGAACACCGGGGAGCTGTTTTTT. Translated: CASQRGSNTGELFF.

The DNA of the CDR3 is TGTGCCAGCAGCGAGACCACAGGGAACTATGGCTACACCTTC. Its protein product is CASSETTGNYGYTF. J is TRBJ1-2 and V is TRBV9, with TRBD1 as a possible D gene (6 bases). Trimming removed 3 bases at V and 2 bases at J, with 11 bases between. Germline V gene data show CDR1 as SGDLS and CDR2 as YYNGEE. The CDR3 length is 14 residues.

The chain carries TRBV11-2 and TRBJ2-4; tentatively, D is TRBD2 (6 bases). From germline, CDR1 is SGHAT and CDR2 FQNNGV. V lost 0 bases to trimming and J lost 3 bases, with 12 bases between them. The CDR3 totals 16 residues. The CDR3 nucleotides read TGTGCCAGCAGCTTAGATTACGGAGGGGTCAAAAACATTCAGTACTTC. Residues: CASSLDYGGVKNIQYF.

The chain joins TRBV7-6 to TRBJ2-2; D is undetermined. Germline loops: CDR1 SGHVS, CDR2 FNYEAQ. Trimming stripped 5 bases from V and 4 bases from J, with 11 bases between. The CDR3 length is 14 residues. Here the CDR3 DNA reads TGTGCCAGCAGCCGGTCTGTTGTCACCGGGGAGCTGTTTTTT. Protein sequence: CASSRSVVTGELFF. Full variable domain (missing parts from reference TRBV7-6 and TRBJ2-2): GAGVSQSPRYKVTKRGQDVALRCDPISGHVSLYWYRQALGQGPEFLTYFNYEAQQDKSGLPNDRFSAERPEGSISTLTIQRTEQRDSAMYRCASSRSVVTGELFFGEGSRLTVL.

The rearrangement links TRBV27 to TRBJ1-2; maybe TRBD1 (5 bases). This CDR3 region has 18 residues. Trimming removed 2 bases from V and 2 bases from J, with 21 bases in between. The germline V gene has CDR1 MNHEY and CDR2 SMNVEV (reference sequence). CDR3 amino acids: CASSLRGVGRFVNYGYTF. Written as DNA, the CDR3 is TGTGCCAGCAGTTTAAGGGGAGTTGGCCGGTTCGTGAACTATGGCTACACCTTC.

The DNA for the CDR3 is TGTGCCAGCAGTGAGTCTAGACAGAGAAACACCGGGGAGCTGTTTTTT. Amino acid sequence: CASSESRQRNTGELFF. The rearrangement uses TRBV25-1 and TRBJ2-2; TRBD1 is a possible D gene (5 bases). The germline CDR1 and CDR2 sequences are MGHDK and SYGVNS. The germline V and J ends were trimmed by 3 bases and 2 bases, with 13 bases remaining between them. There are 16 residues in the CDR3.

The CDR3 sequence: CASSIVVGNREGYEQYF. The CDR3 DNA reads TGTGCCAGTAGTATAGTGGTCGGAAACAGGGAAGGCTACGAGCAGTACTTC. The J gene is TRBJ2-7, the V gene TRBV19; weak D call: TRBD1 (6 bases). The CDR3 length is 17 residues. CDR1 LNHDA and CDR2 SQIVND come from the germline V gene (reference sequence). The V gene lost 1 base and the J gene lost 3 bases, with 19 bases spanning the gap.

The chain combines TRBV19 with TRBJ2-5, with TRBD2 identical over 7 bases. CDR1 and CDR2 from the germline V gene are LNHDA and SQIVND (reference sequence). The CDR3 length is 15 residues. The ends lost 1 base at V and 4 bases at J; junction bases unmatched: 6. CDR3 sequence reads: CASSIGAGLTETQYF. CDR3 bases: TGTGCCAGTAGTATAGGAGCGGGGCTGACAGAGACCCAGTACTTC.

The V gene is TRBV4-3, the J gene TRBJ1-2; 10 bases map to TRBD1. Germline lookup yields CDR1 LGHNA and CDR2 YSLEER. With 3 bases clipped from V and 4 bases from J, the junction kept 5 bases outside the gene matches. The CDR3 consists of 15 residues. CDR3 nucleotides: TGCGCCAGCAGCCACACCGGGACAGGGGTCTATGGCTACACCTTC. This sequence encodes CASSHTGTGVYGYTF.

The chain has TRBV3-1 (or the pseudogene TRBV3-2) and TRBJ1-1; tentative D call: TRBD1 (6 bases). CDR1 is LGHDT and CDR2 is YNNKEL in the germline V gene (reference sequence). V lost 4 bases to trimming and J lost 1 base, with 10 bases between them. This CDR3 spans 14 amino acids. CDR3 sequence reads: CASSRTAQNTEAFF. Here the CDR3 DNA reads TGTGCCAGCAGCCGGACAGCACAGAACACTGAAGCTTTCTTT.

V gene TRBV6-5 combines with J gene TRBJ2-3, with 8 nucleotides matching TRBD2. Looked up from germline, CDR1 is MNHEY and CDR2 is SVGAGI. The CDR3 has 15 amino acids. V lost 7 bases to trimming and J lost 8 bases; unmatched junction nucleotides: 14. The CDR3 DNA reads TGTGCCAGCACCCCTTGGGGCGGGGGGCGCGCTACGCAGTATTTT. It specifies CASTPWGGGRATQYF.

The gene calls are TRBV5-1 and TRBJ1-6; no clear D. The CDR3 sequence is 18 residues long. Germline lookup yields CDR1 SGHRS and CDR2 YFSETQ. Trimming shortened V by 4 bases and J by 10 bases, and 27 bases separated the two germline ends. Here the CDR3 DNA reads TGCGCCAGCAGCCACCAAACCCTAATAGTGGAGGAAGGATCACCCCTCCACTTT. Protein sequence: CASSHQTLIVEEGSPLHF. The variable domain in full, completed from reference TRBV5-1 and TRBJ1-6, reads KAGVTQTPRYLIKTRGQQVTLSCSPISGHRSVSWYQQTPGQGLQFLFEYFSETQRNKGNFPGRFSGRQFSNSRSEMNVSTLELGDSALYLCASSHQTLIVEEGSPLHFGNGTRLTVT.

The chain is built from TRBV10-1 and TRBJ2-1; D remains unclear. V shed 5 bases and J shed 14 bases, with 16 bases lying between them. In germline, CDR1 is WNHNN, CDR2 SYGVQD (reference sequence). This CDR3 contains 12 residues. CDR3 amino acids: CASSNNFKIEFF. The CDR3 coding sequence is TGCGCCAGCAGTAACAACTTCAAGATCGAGTTCTTC.

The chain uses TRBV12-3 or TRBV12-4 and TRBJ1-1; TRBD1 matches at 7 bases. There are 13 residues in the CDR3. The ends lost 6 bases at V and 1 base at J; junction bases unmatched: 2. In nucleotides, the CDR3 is TGTGCCAGCAGGGGACAGCCGAACACTGAAGCTTTCTTT. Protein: CASRGQPNTEAFF.

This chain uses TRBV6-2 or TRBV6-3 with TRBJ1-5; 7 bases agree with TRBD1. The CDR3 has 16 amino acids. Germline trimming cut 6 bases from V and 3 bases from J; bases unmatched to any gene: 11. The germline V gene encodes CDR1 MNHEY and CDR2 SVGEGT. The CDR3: CASSLRSGTDNQPQHF. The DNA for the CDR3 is TGTGCCAGCAGCTTACGTTCCGGGACAGACAATCAGCCCCAGCATTTT.

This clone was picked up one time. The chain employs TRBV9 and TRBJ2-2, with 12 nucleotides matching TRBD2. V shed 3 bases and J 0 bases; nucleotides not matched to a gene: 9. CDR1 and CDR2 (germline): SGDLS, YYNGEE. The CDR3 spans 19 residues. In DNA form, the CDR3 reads TGTGCCAGCAGCGACCGAACTAGCGGGGGGCTGACGAACACCGGGGAGCTGTTTTTT. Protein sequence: CASSDRTSGGLTNTGELFF.

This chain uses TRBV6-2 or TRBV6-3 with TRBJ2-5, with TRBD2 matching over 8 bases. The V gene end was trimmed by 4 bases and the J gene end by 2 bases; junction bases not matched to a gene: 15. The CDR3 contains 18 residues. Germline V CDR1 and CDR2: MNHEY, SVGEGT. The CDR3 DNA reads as TGTGCCAGCAGTTTGCAGCGGGGGCGTATAGTTACACAAGAGACCCAGTACTTC. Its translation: CASSLQRGRIVTQETQYF.

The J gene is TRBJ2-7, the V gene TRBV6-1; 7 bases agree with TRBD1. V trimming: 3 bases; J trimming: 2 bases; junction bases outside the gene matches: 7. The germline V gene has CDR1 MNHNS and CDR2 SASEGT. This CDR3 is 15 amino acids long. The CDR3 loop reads CASSDVDRVTYEQYF. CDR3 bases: TGTGCCAGCAGTGATGTCGACAGGGTGACCTACGAGCAGTACTTC.

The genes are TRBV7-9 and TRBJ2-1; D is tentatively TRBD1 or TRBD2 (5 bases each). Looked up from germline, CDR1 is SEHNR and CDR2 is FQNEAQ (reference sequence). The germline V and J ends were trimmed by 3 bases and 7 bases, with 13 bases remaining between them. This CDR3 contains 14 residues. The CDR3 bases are TGTGCCAGCAGCTTCGGGGACGGGGCGAATGAGCAGTTCTTC. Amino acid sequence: CASSFGDGANEQFF. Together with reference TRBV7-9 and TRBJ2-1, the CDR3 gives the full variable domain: DTGVSQNPRHKITKRGQNVTFRCDPISEHNRLYWYRQTLGQGPEFLTYFQNEAQLEKSRLLSDRFSAERPKGSFSTLEIQRTEQGDSAMYLCASSFGDGANEQFFGPGTRLTVL.

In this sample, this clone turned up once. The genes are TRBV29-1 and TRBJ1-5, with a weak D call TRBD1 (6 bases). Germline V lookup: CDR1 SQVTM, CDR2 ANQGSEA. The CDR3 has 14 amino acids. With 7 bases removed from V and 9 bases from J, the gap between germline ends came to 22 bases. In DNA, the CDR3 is TGCAGCGGGCCCGGGACATCGGCGACCGGGCCCCAGCATTTT. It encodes CSGPGTSATGPQHF. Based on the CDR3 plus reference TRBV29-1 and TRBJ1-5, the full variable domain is SAVISQKPSRDICQRGTSLTIQCQVDSQVTMMFWYRQQPGQSLTLIATANQGSEATYESGFVIDKFPISRPNLTFSTLTVSNMSPEDSSIYLCSGPGTSATGPQHFGDGTRLSIL.

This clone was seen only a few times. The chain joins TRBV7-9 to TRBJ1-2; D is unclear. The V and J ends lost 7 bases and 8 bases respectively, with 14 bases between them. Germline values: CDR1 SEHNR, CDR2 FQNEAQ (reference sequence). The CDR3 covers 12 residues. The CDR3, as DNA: TGTGCCAGCACTCAGGCCTCAGAAGGCTACACCTTC. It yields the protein CASTQASEGYTF.

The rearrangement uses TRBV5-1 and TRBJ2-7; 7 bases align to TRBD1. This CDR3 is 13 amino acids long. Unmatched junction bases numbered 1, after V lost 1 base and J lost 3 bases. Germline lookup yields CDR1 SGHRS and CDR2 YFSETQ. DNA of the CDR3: TGCGCCAGCAGCTTGCGGGACAGCTACGAGCAGTACTTC. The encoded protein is CASSLRDSYEQYF.

This chain's CDR3 is CASSLTSGGISYEQYF. The CDR3 DNA is TGTGCCAGCAGTTTGACTAGCGGGGGGATCTCCTACGAGCAGTACTTC. V gene TRBV6-2 or TRBV6-3 combines with J gene TRBJ2-7, with 13 bases lining up with TRBD2. The CDR3 is 16 residues long. The J segment lost 0 bases and the V segment lost 4 bases, leaving 3 bases of the junction unmatched. Looked up from germline, CDR1 is MNHEY and CDR2 is SVGEGT.

CDR3 DNA sequence: TGTGCCAGCAGTCCCGGGGGTAGTGAGCAGTTCTTC. Amino acids: CASSPGGSEQFF. The chain joins TRBV2 to TRBJ2-1, with D maybe TRBD2 (6 bases). This CDR3 comprises 12 residues. Germline V gives CDR1 SNHLY, CDR2 FYNNEI. The ends were cut back, 5 bases at V and 9 bases at J, with 11 bases in the middle. The variable domain in full, completed from reference TRBV2 and TRBJ2-1, reads EPEVTQTPSHQVTQMGQEVILRCVPISNHLYFYWYRQILGQKVEFLVSFYNNEISEKSEIFDDQFSVERPDGSNFTLKIRSTKLEDSAMYFCASSPGGSEQFFGPGTRLTVL.

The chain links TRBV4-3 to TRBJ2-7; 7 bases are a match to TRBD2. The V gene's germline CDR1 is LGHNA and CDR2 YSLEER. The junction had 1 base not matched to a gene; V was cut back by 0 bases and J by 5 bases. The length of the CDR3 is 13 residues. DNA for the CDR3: TGCGCCAGCAGCCAAGATCGGGGGGACGAGCAGTACTTC. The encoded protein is CASSQDRGDEQYF.

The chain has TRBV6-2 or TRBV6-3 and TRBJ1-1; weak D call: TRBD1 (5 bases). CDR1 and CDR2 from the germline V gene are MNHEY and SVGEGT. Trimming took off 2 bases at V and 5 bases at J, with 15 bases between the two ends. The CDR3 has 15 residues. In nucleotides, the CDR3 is TGTGCCAGCAGTTACGACGGGGCTAAGGGAACTGAAGCTTTCTTT. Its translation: CASSYDGAKGTEAFF.

The CDR3 is CASSLGADGRSYEQYF. CDR3 nucleotide sequence: TGTGCCAGCAGCTTAGGCGCAGATGGGCGCTCCTACGAGCAGTACTTC. The J gene is TRBJ2-7, the V gene TRBV7-8; D is undetermined. Germline assignment: CDR1 SGHVS and CDR2 FQNEAQ. This CDR3 spans 16 amino acids. The V and J ends lost 1 base and 0 bases respectively, with 13 bases between them. Supplemented by reference TRBV7-8 and TRBJ2-7, the full variable domain reads GAGVSQSPRYKVAKRGQDVALRCDPISGHVSLFWYQQALGQGPEFLTYFQNEAQLDKSGLPSDRFFAERPEGSVSTLKIQRTQQEDSAVYLCASSLGADGRSYEQYFGPGTRLTVT.

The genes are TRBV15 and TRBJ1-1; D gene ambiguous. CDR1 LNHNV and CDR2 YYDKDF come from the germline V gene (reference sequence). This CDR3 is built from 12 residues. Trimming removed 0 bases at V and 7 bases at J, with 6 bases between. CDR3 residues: CATSRDLGEAFF. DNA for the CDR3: TGTGCCACCAGCAGAGATCTGGGTGAAGCTTTCTTT.